These 21 T cell receptor beta chains were sequenced from one sample in a study of beta chain features in type 1 diabetes. Reverse transcribing all isolated RNA meant expressed TCRB transcripts were sequenced. Produced via immunoSEQ multiplex PCR; TCRdb's table is partial and in-frame only. The sample holds 600,000 to 700,000 clones, roughly 12% seen once. Their antigens are not known. Study findings and constraints: In all four CD4+ subsets, TCRB CDR3 length was significantly, moderately reduced in type 1 diabetes.

The source material was naive CD4+ T cells from blood. These receptor sequences come from a young man with type 1 diabetes.

This clone was seen a handful of times. The chain carries TRBV19 and TRBJ1-1; 8 nucleotides match TRBD1. Per the germline V gene, CDR1 is LNHDA and CDR2 is SQIVND (reference sequence). V lost 5 bases to trimming and J lost 3 bases; unmatched junction nucleotides: 8. This CDR3 spans 15 amino acids. The CDR3 DNA sequence: TGTGCCAGTAGTCAAAGACAGGGGATGGACACTGAAGCTTTCTTT. Translation: CASSQRQGMDTEAFF.

Only a few counts were recorded for this clone. V usage is TRBV4-3 and J usage is TRBJ1-2; TRBD1 might be the D (6 bases). CDR3 size: 15 residues. Germline loops: CDR1 LGHNA, CDR2 YSLEER. Deletions cut 5 bases from V and 4 bases from J, with 17 bases between. CDR3 in DNA: TGCGCCAGCAGCAGCACTGGGGGCGCGATCTATGGCTACACCTTC. Amino acid sequence: CASSSTGGAIYGYTF.

The chain is built from TRBV2 and TRBJ2-1; 10 positions agree with TRBD2. The ends lost 5 bases at V and 6 bases at J; junction bases unmatched: 1. The CDR3 spans 13 residues. CDR1 and CDR2 (germline): SNHLY, FYNNEI. The CDR3 DNA follows: TGTGCCAGCAGTCGACTAGCGGGCAATGAGCAGTTCTTC. Translated, it gives CASSRLAGNEQFF.

This clone was counted only a few times. The rearrangement joins TRBV7-2 to TRBJ1-2; D gene uncertain. Trimming removed 5 bases at V and 8 bases at J, with 9 bases between. The CDR3 runs to 11 residues. CDR1 SGHTA and CDR2 FQGNSA come from the germline V gene. The DNA of the CDR3 is TGTGCCAGCAGCCCAATAGGGGGCTACACCTTC. Residues: CASSPIGGYTF. Variable domain in full (rest from reference TRBV7-2 and TRBJ1-2): GAGVSQSPSNKVTEKGKDVELRCDPISGHTALYWYRQSLGQGLEFLIYFQGNSAPDKSGLPSDRFSAERTGGSVSTLTIQRTQQEDSAVYLCASSPIGGYTFGSGTRLTVV.

The V call is TRBV4-3, the J call TRBJ2-1; tentative D call: TRBD1 (6 bases). The CDR3 extends over 15 amino acids. V gave up 6 bases and J gave up 4 bases, with 16 bases separating them. CDR1 is LGHNA, CDR2 YSLEER, per germline. This CDR3 is CASRPQGLPYNEQFF. Written as DNA, the CDR3 is TGCGCCAGCAGGCCACAGGGCCTCCCTTACAATGAGCAGTTCTTC.

This clone has a handful of counts. This chain joins TRBV7-9 and TRBJ2-5; 8 bases fit TRBD2. Losses at the gene ends were 7 bases for V and 1 base for J; bases not matched to a gene: 2. The germline V gene encodes CDR1 SEHNR and CDR2 FQNEAQ (reference sequence). CDR3 length: 13 amino acids. The CDR3 loop is CASMRGVQETQYF. The CDR3 DNA follows: TGTGCCAGCATGCGGGGGGTCCAAGAGACCCAGTACTTC. The full variable domain, with the rest looked up from reference TRBV7-9 and TRBJ2-5, is DTGVSQNPRHKITKRGQNVTFRCDPISEHNRLYWYRQTLGQGPEFLTYFQNEAQLEKSRLLSDRFSAERPKGSFSTLEIQRTEQGDSAMYLCASMRGVQETQYFGPGTRLLVL.

This clone was recorded a few times. J is TRBJ2-3 and V is TRBV19; possibly TRBD1 or TRBD2 for D (5 bases each). This CDR3 spans 12 amino acids. The germline gives CDR1 LNHDA, CDR2 SQIVND (reference sequence). V lost 5 bases and J lost 9, with 12 bases in between. CDR3 nucleotides: TGTGCCAGTAGTCTCCTGGGGGAAACGCAGTATTTT. Amino acid sequence: CASSLLGETQYF. Full variable domain (outside the CDR3, taken from reference TRBV19 and TRBJ2-3): DGGITQSPKYLFRKEGQNVTLSCEQNLNHDAMYWYRQDPGQGLRLIYYSQIVNDFQKGDIAEGYSVSREKKESFPLTVTSAQKNPTAFYLCASSLLGETQYFGPGTRLTVL.

This clone was counted between two and nine times. The chain uses TRBV6-5 and TRBJ2-3, with 9 bases aligning to TRBD2. The CDR3 contains 15 residues. The V and J ends lost 8 bases and 1 base, in that order; junction bases with no gene match: 7. Germline-derived CDR1 and CDR2 are MNHEY and SVGAGI. The CDR3: CASGLERGGTDTQYF. CDR3 sequence (DNA): TGTGCCAGCGGCTTGGAGCGGGGGGGCACAGATACGCAGTATTTT.

This clone was counted between two and nine times. V and J are TRBV7-9 and TRBJ2-3; possibly TRBD2 for D (5 bases). The CDR3 consists of 17 residues. Germline CDR1 reads SEHNR; CDR2 reads FQNEAQ (reference sequence). Trimming cost V 6 bases and J 3 bases, with 22 bases left between them. The CDR3 DNA reads as TGTGCCAGCAGTTTCTTAGCCGGGGTGGAAGGGACAGATACGCAGTATTTT. Translation: CASSFLAGVEGTDTQYF.

This clone has a handful of counts. The V gene is TRBV7-9, the J gene TRBJ1-2, with TRBD1 matching over 9 bases. The CDR3 has 14 residues. V lost 0 bases and J lost 8; bases outside the gene matches: 4. Looked up from germline, CDR1 is SEHNR and CDR2 is FQNEAQ (reference sequence). The CDR3, as DNA: TGTGCCAGCAGCTTAGCGGGACAGGGATACGGCTACACCTTC. Translation gives CASSLAGQGYGYTF.

There are a few counts of this clone. The chain joins TRBV9 to TRBJ2-1; no firm D call. Trimming took 3 bases from V and 7 from J, leaving 14 bases between them. Germline V CDR1 and CDR2: SGDLS, YYNGEE. The CDR3 is 14 residues long. The CDR3 DNA reads as TGTGCCAGCAGCGCCCGACCGGCTGGGAATGAGCAGTTCTTC. Amino acid sequence: CASSARPAGNEQFF.

This clone occurred a few times. The chain recombines TRBV27 with TRBJ2-4, with TRBD1 identical over 9 bases. V was pared by 7 bases and J by 6 bases, with 13 bases of the junction left unmatched. The CDR3 is 16 amino acids. CDR1 MNHEY and CDR2 SMNVEV come from the germline V gene (reference sequence). The CDR3 spells CASKPLGQGGRNIQYF. CDR3 nucleotide sequence: TGTGCCAGCAAACCTTTGGGACAGGGCGGGAGAAACATTCAGTACTTC.

The table lists this clone with a few counts. The J gene is TRBJ1-3, the V gene TRBV9; D is undetermined. The CDR3 totals 15 residues. The V gene lost 0 bases and the J gene lost 0 bases, with 7 bases spanning the gap. From germline, CDR1 is SGDLS and CDR2 YYNGEE. CDR3 sequence: CASSVDGYSGNTIYF. The CDR3 DNA follows: TGTGCCAGCAGCGTAGACGGGTACTCTGGAAACACCATATATTTT.

The V call is TRBV7-9, the J call TRBJ2-1; 11 nucleotides match TRBD2. The CDR3 totals 15 residues. The V gene's germline CDR1 is SEHNR and CDR2 FQNEAQ (reference sequence). V lost 6 bases and J lost 8; bases outside the gene matches: 9. CDR3 protein: CASRPTSGGGDEQFF. The CDR3 coding sequence is TGTGCCAGCAGACCTACTAGCGGGGGCGGCGATGAGCAGTTCTTC.

As for this clone: The same CDR3 can be traced to other DNA sequences in this sample. The gene calls are TRBV29-1 and TRBJ2-5; 7 positions match TRBD1. With V trimmed by 5 bases and J by 5 bases, 5 bases remained unmatched. CDR3 length: 12 amino acids. Germline values: CDR1 SQVTM, CDR2 ANQGSEA. The CDR3, as DNA: TGCAGCGTTAGACAGGGCGGGGAGACCCAGTACTTC. It specifies CSVRQGGETQYF.

The V and J genes are TRBV19 and TRBJ1-5; 8 bases map to TRBD1. The CDR3 totals 12 residues. Trimming took 11 bases from V and 6 from J; bases not matched to a gene: 6. CDR1 and CDR2 (germline): LNHDA, SQIVND (reference sequence). The CDR3 here is CASGQGGQPQHF. In DNA, the CDR3 is TGTGCCTCTGGACAGGGTGGTCAGCCCCAGCATTTT.

This clone came up a few times. The chain has TRBV5-4 and TRBJ1-6, with D tentatively TRBD1 (6 bases). V shed 4 bases and J shed 10 bases, with 15 bases lying between them. The CDR3 has 14 amino acids. Germline assignment: CDR1 SGHNT and CDR2 YYREEE (reference sequence). The CDR3 DNA reads as TGTGCCAGCAGCGTCGGACAGTTAAACTCACCCCTCCACTTT. Its protein is CASSVGQLNSPLHF.

This clone came up many times. The gene calls are TRBV10-3 and TRBJ2-1; unclear D gene. With 3 bases removed from V and 5 bases from J, the gap between germline ends came to 5 bases. This CDR3 has 12 amino acids. Germline CDR1 reads ENHRY; CDR2 reads SYGVKD. The CDR3 nucleotides read TGTGCCATCAGTGACCCCAACAATGAGCAGTTCTTC. This encodes CAISDPNNEQFF.

CDR3: CASSASGGADNEQFF. The CDR3, as DNA: TGTGCCAGCAGCGCTAGCGGGGGGGCTGACAATGAGCAGTTCTTC. V and J are TRBV9 and TRBJ2-1, with TRBD2 matching 12 bases. The germline V gene has CDR1 SGDLS and CDR2 YYNGEE. This CDR3 is 15 amino acids long. V dropped 3 bases and J dropped 5; count of bases not matched to a gene: 3.

This clone has a handful of counts. The chain recombines TRBV9 with TRBJ2-2; 9 bases match TRBD1. CDR1 and CDR2 from the germline V gene are SGDLS and YYNGEE. The V and J ends lost 0 bases and 4 bases, in that order; junction bases with no gene match: 7. The CDR3 spans 17 residues. In nucleotides, the CDR3 is TGTGCCAGCAGCGTAGTCTCTGGGACAGGGTTCACCGGGGAGCTGTTTTTT. Amino acids: CASSVVSGTGFTGELFF.

This clone has more than one count but fewer than ten. The V gene is TRBV10-3, the J gene TRBJ1-2; perhaps TRBD1 as D (5 bases). This CDR3 region has 14 residues. V dropped 7 bases and J dropped 4 bases, with 16 bases sitting between them. Germline V gives CDR1 ENHRY, CDR2 SYGVKD. This CDR3 is CAITPVGPSYGYTF. CDR3 nucleotide sequence: TGTGCCATCACCCCCGTGGGGCCATCCTATGGCTACACCTTC.